This T cell receptor (beta chain) was retrieved from a study of blood T cell repertoires in COVID-19. The CDR3 consists of 14 residues. Losses at the gene ends were 5 bases for V and 6 bases for J; bases not matched to a gene: 7. Germline lookup yields CDR1 SGHVS and CDR2 FQNEAQ. Method: immunoSEQ multiplex PCR; TCRdb's copy keeps in-frame clones and lacks some. Of under 200,000 clones listed, roughly 80% were seen once; the top ten hold 3.5% to 4.5%. The sequenced sample was peripheral blood. The sequence came from an elderly woman with acute or convalescent COVID-19. The chain links TRBV7-8 to TRBJ1-5; TRBD1 matches at 7 bases. The DNA of the CDR3 is TGTGCCAGCAGCATAACAGGGGATGGTCAGCCCCAGCATTTT. This encodes CASSITGDGQPQHF.